This T cell receptor (beta chain) emerged from a study of blood T cell repertoires in COVID-19. Trimming took 3 bases from V and 0 from J, leaving 8 bases between them. This CDR3 contains 14 residues. CDR1 is SGHTS, CDR2 YDEGEE, per germline. Methods used by the authors: Reference gene primer amplification gave estimated nucleated cell counts. Libraries were prepared by immunoSEQ multiplex PCR; TCRdb keeps only in-frame clonotypes and omits some of them. From that table come the V and J calls and clone size; the DNA was used to work out D and trimming. The table includes around 88,000 clones, around 85% detected once.

The rearrangement joins TRBV5-8 to TRBJ2-3; no clear D. The sample comprised peripheral blood. The TCR was taken from an elderly woman with acute or convalescent COVID-19. CDR3 nucleotide sequence: TGTGCCAGCAGCTCACATCAAAGCACAGATACGCAGTATTTT. This codes for CASSSHQSTDTQYF.